This T cell receptor (beta chain) was sequenced in a study of OX40 agonist ivuxolimab in advanced cancers. For the study at large: It was ivuxolimab, an agonistic anti-OX40 (CD134) antibody, that patients were treated with. Participants averaged approximately 61 years of age (range roughly 23 to 80) and were roughly 80% male. Allowance was made for prior anti-PD-1, anti-PD-L1 or anti-CTLA-4 therapy, and 40% to 45% had some. There were three patients with partial responses, one having hepatocellular carcinoma and two cutaneous melanoma.

V lost 3 bases and J lost 5; bases outside the gene matches: 3. Germline V gene lookup returns CDR1 SGHTA and CDR2 FQGNSA. The CDR3 spans 13 residues. The data were produced by immunoSEQ multiplex PCR, yet TCRdb's version contains in-frame clones alone and is incomplete. The sample lists fewer than 85,000 clones, roughly 90% seen once, with around 0.69% in the top ten. The TCR was taken from an adult with an advanced solid tumor such as melanoma, head and neck, liver or kidney cancer. The chain recombines TRBV7-2 with TRBJ1-1; TRBD1 matches 7 bases. The source was CD4+ or CD8+ T cells sorted from blood, collected in a trial of the OX40 agonist ivuxolimab. Here the CDR3 reads CASSFDRATEAFF. CDR3 sequence (DNA): TGTGCCAGCAGCTTCGACAGGGCAACTGAAGCTTTCTTT.